The clone carrying this T cell receptor beta chain has at least ten counts. Replicate sorted-subset PCRs were loaded with around 210 ng DNA, roughly 33,000 T cell genomes. Profiled with immunoSEQ multiplex PCR; TCRdb holds only in-frame clones, not every one. The data show 730,000 or so clones, about 78% seen once. This CDR3 region has 15 residues. This sample is part of a study of shared clonotypes between healthy human individuals. The chain combines TRBV21-1 with TRBJ1-4; TRBD1, as called in the table, went unchecked against the DNA. TRBV21-1 is a listed pseudogene. Material: memory CD4+ T cells sorted from blood. Subset specified: CD45RA-negative fraction. This clonotype was sampled from a woman in her twenties or thirties in good health. As DNA, the CDR3 is TGTGCCAGCAGCACCCAGGGGGCAACTAATGAAAAACTGTTTTTT. Its protein product is CASSTQGATNEKLFF.